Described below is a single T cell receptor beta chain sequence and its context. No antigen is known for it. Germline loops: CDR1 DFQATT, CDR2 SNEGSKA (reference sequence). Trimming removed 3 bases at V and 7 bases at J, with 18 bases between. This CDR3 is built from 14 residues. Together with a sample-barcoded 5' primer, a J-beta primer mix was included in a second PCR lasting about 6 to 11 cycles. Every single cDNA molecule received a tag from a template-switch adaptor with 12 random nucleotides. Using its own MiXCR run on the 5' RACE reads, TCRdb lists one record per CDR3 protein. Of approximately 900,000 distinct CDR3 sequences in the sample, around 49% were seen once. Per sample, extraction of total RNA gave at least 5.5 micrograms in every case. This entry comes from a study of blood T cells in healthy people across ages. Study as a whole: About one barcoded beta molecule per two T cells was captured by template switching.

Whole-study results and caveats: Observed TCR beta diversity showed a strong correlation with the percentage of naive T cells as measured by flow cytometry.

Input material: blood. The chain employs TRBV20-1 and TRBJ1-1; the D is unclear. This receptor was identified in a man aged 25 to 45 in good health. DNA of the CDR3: TGCAGTGCTAGTACTCGGCGGGCCGAAGGTGAAGCTTTCTTT. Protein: CSASTRRAEGEAFF.